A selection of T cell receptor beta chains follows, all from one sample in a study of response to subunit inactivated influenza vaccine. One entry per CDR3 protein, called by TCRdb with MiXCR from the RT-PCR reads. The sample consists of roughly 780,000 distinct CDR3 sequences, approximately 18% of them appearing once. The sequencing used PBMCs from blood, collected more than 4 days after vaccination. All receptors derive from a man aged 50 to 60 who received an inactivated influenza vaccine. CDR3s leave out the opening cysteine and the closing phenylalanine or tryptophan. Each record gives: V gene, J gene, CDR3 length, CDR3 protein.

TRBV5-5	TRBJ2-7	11	ASSRTGVGEQY
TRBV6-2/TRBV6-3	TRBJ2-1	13	ASKRREGPYNEQF
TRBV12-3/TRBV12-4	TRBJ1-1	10	ASSGGQAKAF
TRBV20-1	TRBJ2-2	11	SARLENTGELF
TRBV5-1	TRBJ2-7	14	ASRPLGSVSSYEQY
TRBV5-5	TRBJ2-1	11	ASSRDYPSEQF
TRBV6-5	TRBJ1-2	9	ASSYRRIDT
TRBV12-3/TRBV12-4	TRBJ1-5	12	ASSPNRGNQPQH
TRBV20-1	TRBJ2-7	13	SASVRRGGGNEQY
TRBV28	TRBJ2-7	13	ASSVRRHYSYEQY
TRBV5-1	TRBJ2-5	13	ASSPERGIQETQY
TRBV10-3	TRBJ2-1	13	AISESGKSYNEQF
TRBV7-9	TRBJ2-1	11	ASSPHGAREQF
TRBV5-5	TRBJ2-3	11	ASSSPPRDTQY
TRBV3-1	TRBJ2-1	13	ASSRDRLRYNEQF
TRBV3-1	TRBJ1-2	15	ASSQAFGDRTNYGYT
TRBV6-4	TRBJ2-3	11	ASSAGGPDTQY
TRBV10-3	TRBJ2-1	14	AISGPRGDSYNEQF
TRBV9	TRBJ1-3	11	ASSVMIRDTIY